This TCR beta chain was sequenced in a study of CD8 T cells in Susac syndrome. From blood CD8+ and CD4+ T cells, TCR beta sequences were generated. Included as multiple sclerosis controls were treatment-naive patients who had stable or active relapsing-remitting disease. The CD8+ and CD4+ T cells were negatively isolated, with the TEMRA cells enriched by FACS. The V gene end was trimmed by 6 bases and the J gene end by 0 bases; junction bases not matched to a gene: 8. This CDR3 spans 15 amino acids. Germline CDR1 MDHEN, CDR2 SYDVKM. Reverse transcription of roughly 0.45 to 1 ug RNA was carried out with random hexamers. An immunoSEQ multiplex PCR amplified TCR beta CDR3 over 54 Vbeta and 13 Jbeta. TCRdb re-derived calls from the immunoSEQ multiplex PCR reads in MiXCR, one entry per CDR3 protein. The table shows about 170,000 distinct CDR3 sequences, with 80% to 95% occurring only once.

Source material: CD4+ T cells from PBMCs. The TCR originated in a human donor with multiple sclerosis. This rearrangement joins TRBV28 to TRBJ2-7, with 7 bases fitting TRBD1. The CDR3 here is CASSSPGQNSYEQYF. The CDR3 region has the DNA TGTGCCAGCAGCTCACCGGGACAGAACTCCTACGAGCAGTACTTC.